This T cell receptor (beta chain) derives from a study of cytomegalovirus exposure and HLA in healthy donors. The wider study: Counted in an early data release were roughly 81 million unique TCRs from HLA-typed donors.

The CDR3 is 14 amino acids. CDR1 SEHNR and CDR2 FQNEAQ come from the germline V gene (reference sequence). Between the trimmed V and J ends, which lost 2 bases and 2 bases, there was a span of 6 bases. A multiplex PCR was run with 60 Vbeta primers and 13 Jbeta primers. Only in-frame clones appear in the TCRdb table, and some are missing; sequencing was by immunoSEQ multiplex PCR. The table has 150,000 to 200,000 clones, over 80% seen once. This chain links TRBV7-9 with TRBJ2-2; D remains unclear. The sample taken for sequencing was PBMCs. The sequence came from a boy aged 2-9 years in good health and CMV-seronegative. CDR3 in amino acids: CASSLYRNTGELFF. The CDR3 nucleotides are TGTGCCAGCAGCTTATACAGAAACACCGGGGAGCTGTTTTTT.